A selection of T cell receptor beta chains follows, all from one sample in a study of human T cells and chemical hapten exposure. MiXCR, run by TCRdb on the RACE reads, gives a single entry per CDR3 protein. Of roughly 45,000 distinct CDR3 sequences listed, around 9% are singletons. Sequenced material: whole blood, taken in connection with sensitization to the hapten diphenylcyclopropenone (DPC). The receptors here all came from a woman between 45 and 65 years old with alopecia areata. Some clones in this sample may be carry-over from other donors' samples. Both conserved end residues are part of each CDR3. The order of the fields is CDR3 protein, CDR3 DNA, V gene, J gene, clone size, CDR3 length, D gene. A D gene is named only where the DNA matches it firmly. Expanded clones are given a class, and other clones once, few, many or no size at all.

CSVGKDRATYEQYF	TGCAGCGTTGGTAAGGACAGGGCCACCTACGAGCAGTACTTC	TRBV29-1	TRBJ2-7	few	14	TRBD1
CATSATRERGTDTQYF	TGTGCCACCAGTGCTACACGGGAGAGAGGCACAGATACGCAGTATTTT	TRBV24-1	TRBJ2-3	many	16	-
CSATLRGDQPQHF	TGCAGTGCTACCCTGCGGGGGGATCAGCCCCAGCATTTT	TRBV20-1	TRBJ1-5	many	13	-
CASSRDLPSSYNEQFF	TGTGCCAGCAGTAGGGACCTCCCGAGCTCCTACAATGAGCAGTTCTTC	TRBV6-5	TRBJ2-1	many	16	-
CASTLRLRGIGGANVLTF	TGTGCCAGCACCCTCCGTTTGAGGGGGATAGGTGGGGCCAACGTCCTGACTTTC	TRBV28	TRBJ2-6	-	18	-
CASSSEDEQFF	TGTGCCAGCAGTTCGGAGGACGAGCAGTTCTTC	TRBV28	TRBJ2-1	many	11	-
CSVWPPGNQETQYF	TGCAGCGTCTGGCCCCCTGGAAACCAAGAGACCCAGTACTTC	TRBV29-1	TRBJ2-5	many	14	-
CASSFDGTRDQPQHF	TGTGCCAGCAGTTTTGATGGAACACGGGATCAGCCCCAGCATTTT	TRBV28	TRBJ1-5	many	15	-
CASSSNNNRATEAFF	TGTGCCAGCAGCTCGAACAATAACAGGGCGACTGAAGCTTTCTTT	TRBV7-8	TRBJ1-1	many	15	-
CASSEILETQYF	TGTGCCAGCAGTGAAATACTGGAGACCCAGTACTTC	TRBV2	TRBJ2-5	many	12	-
CASRKAGGHNEQFF	TGTGCCAGCAGGAAAGCGGGGGGCCACAATGAGCAGTTCTTC	TRBV6-2/TRBV6-3	TRBJ2-1	many	14	TRBD2
CASSLVAGTDTQYF	TGTGCCAGCAGCTTGGTAGCGGGCACAGATACGCAGTATTTT	TRBV5-5	TRBJ2-3	many	14	-
CATSDLTGGLDEQFF	TGTGCCACCAGTGATTTGACAGGGGGCTTGGATGAGCAGTTCTTC	TRBV24-1	TRBJ2-1	-	15	TRBD1
CASSQGTGRNQPQHF	TGTGCCAGCAGTCAAGGGACAGGACGCAATCAGCCCCAGCATTTT	TRBV12-3/TRBV12-4	TRBJ1-5	many	15	TRBD1
CASSKGNYEQYF	TGTGCCAGCAGTAAGGGAAACTACGAGCAGTACTTC	TRBV6-1	TRBJ2-7	many	12	-
CSVSIRVGQFF	TGCAGCGTCAGTATCAGGGTTGGGCAGTTCTTC	TRBV29-1	TRBJ2-1	many	11	-
CASSLRGSPYNEQFF	TGTGCCAGCAGCTTGCGAGGGTCCCCTTACAATGAGCAGTTCTTC	TRBV5-6	TRBJ2-1	many	15	-
CASSSSQGYEQYF	TGTGCCAGCAGCTCGAGTCAGGGTTACGAGCAGTACTTC	TRBV7-2	TRBJ2-7	-	13	-
CGARVAGGTQETQYF	TGCGGTGCTAGAGTAGCGGGAGGCACCCAAGAGACCCAGTACTTC	TRBV20-1	TRBJ2-5	many	15	TRBD2
CASSQDLAGEALEQYF	TGTGCCAGCAGCCAAGATCTGGCGGGAGAAGCCCTCGAGCAGTACTTC	TRBV3-1	TRBJ2-7	many	16	TRBD2
CASSVRGRTNTGELFF	TGTGCCAGCAGCGTGCGCGGGAGGACGAACACCGGGGAGCTGTTTTTT	TRBV7-9	TRBJ2-2	many	16	TRBD2
CASRTGGKNEQYF	TGTGCCAGCAGGACAGGGGGCAAGAACGAGCAGTACTTC	TRBV5-4	TRBJ2-7	many	13	TRBD1
CSARAAGGATEAQYF	TGCAGTGCTAGAGCGGCGGGAGGTGCCACTGAGGCCCAGTACTTC	TRBV20-1	TRBJ2-5	many	15	TRBD2
CASSLRDARHGYTF	TGCGCCAGCAGCCTGAGAGACGCACGGCATGGCTACACCTTC	TRBV4-1	TRBJ1-2	-	14	-
CATSREGRDPLFF	TGTGCCACCAGCAGAGAGGGGCGCGACCCCCTGTTTTTT	TRBV15	TRBJ2-2	many	13	-
CASGTQGASQPQHF	TGTGCCAGCGGAACTCAGGGGGCGTCTCAGCCCCAGCATTTT	TRBV28	TRBJ1-5	many	14	TRBD1
CASSATGTYNSPLHF	TGTGCCAGCAGTGCGACAGGGACTTATAATTCACCCCTCCACTTT	TRBV6-5	TRBJ1-6	many	15	TRBD1
CSVAPGVEAFF	TGCAGCGTCGCACCGGGAGTGGAAGCTTTCTTT	TRBV29-1	TRBJ1-1	many	11	-
CSARDLGQTNQPQHF	TGCAGTGCTAGAGATCTGGGACAGACCAATCAGCCCCAGCATTTT	TRBV20-1	TRBJ1-5	many	15	TRBD1
CASSYVAGGANEQFF	TGTGCCAGCAGTTACGTAGCGGGAGGGGCAAATGAGCAGTTCTTC	TRBV6-6	TRBJ2-1	many	15	TRBD2
CASSIGGQSEKLFF	TGTGCCAGCAGTATAGGGGGCCAGAGTGAAAAACTGTTTTTT	TRBV2	TRBJ1-4	many	14	TRBD1
CASSHPSTDTQYF	TGTGCCAGCAGCCACCCTAGCACAGATACGCAGTATTTT	TRBV7-2	TRBJ2-3	many	13	-
CASSQEPSSRANTEAFF	TGTGCCAGCAGCCAAGAACCCAGCAGTAGGGCCAACACTGAAGCTTTCTTT	TRBV3-1	TRBJ1-1	many	17	-
CASSYGGQGNTIYF	TGTGCCAGCAGCTACGGAGGACAGGGCAACACCATATATTTT	TRBV7-2	TRBJ1-3	many	14	TRBD1
CSARDGDNYGYTF	TGCAGTGCTAGAGATGGAGATAACTATGGCTACACCTTC	TRBV20-1	TRBJ1-2	many	13	-
CASSVATSTDTQYF	TGTGCCAGCAGCGTAGCAACAAGCACAGATACGCAGTATTTT	TRBV9	TRBJ2-3	-	14	-
CASSENGGRGTGELFF	TGTGCCAGCAGTGAAAACGGCGGGAGGGGCACCGGGGAGCTGTTTTTT	TRBV6-1	TRBJ2-2	many	16	TRBD2
CASSGRTGEKLFF	TGTGCCAGCAGTGGCCGGACAGGTGAAAAACTGTTTTTT	TRBV27	TRBJ1-4	many	13	TRBD1
CASSLRGFTEAFF	TGTGCCAGCAGCTTAAGAGGGTTTACTGAAGCTTTCTTT	TRBV11-3	TRBJ1-1	few	13	-
CASSGNPATEAFF	TGTGCCAGCTCGGGGAACCCGGCAACTGAAGCTTTCTTT	TRBV7-7	TRBJ1-1	many	13	-
CASSEVGMGEQFF	TGTGCCAGCAGTGAAGTTGGTATGGGTGAGCAGTTCTTC	TRBV6-1	TRBJ2-1	many	13	-
CASSPRVEGGSPLHF	TGTGCCAGCAGCCCTCGCGTTGAAGGTGGTTCACCCCTCCACTTT	TRBV7-9	TRBJ1-6	many	15	-
CASSSEGAGVFGEQYF	TGTGCCAGCTCATCGGAGGGTGCGGGGGTGTTCGGGGAGCAGTACTTC	TRBV18	TRBJ2-7	few	16	TRBD2
CASSYSSLGQPQHF	TGTGCCAGCAGTTACTCGAGTCTGGGTCAGCCCCAGCATTTT	TRBV6-2/TRBV6-3	TRBJ1-5	-	14	-
CASSLYGGEQFF	TGTGCCAGCAGTTTATATGGTGGTGAGCAGTTCTTC	TRBV28	TRBJ2-1	many	12	-
CSALGTGYEQYF	TGCAGTGCTCTCGGGACAGGGTACGAGCAGTACTTC	TRBV20-1	TRBJ2-7	few	12	TRBD1
CSAVGLVSYEQYF	TGCAGCGCCGTCGGACTGGTTTCCTACGAGCAGTACTTC	TRBV29-1	TRBJ2-7	-	13	-
CASRRLAGGTGELFF	TGTGCCAGCAGGCGACTAGCGGGAGGGACCGGGGAGCTGTTTTTT	TRBV12-3/TRBV12-4	TRBJ2-2	many	15	TRBD2
CSVLGAYEQYF	TGCAGCGTTCTAGGAGCCTACGAGCAGTACTTC	TRBV29-1	TRBJ2-7	-	11	-
CASSAEPGQANQPQHF	TGTGCCAGCAGCGCGGAGCCGGGACAGGCAAATCAGCCCCAGCATTTT	TRBV5-4	TRBJ1-5	many	16	TRBD1
CASSTYTDTQYF	TGTGCCAGCAGCACCTACACAGATACGCAGTATTTT	TRBV7-2	TRBJ2-3	-	12	-
CASSYQETQYF	TGTGCCAGCAGCTACCAAGAGACCCAGTACTTC	TRBV7-6	TRBJ2-5	many	11	-
CAWSVLGELFF	TGTGCCTGGAGTGTACTTGGGGAGCTGTTTTTT	TRBV30	TRBJ2-2	many	11	-
CASSPTGLGYTF	TGTGCCAGCAGTCCGACAGGGCTTGGCTACACCTTC	TRBV2	TRBJ1-2	-	12	TRBD1
CASSPTGITGEQFF	TGTGCCAGCAGCCCAACAGGGATAACTGGAGAGCAGTTCTTC	TRBV7-9	TRBJ2-1	many	14	-
CASTPRGGGVYNEQFF	TGTGCCAGCACTCCCCGGGGCGGAGGGGTTTACAATGAGCAGTTCTTC	TRBV6-2/TRBV6-3	TRBJ2-1	many	16	-
CASLGGSSNQPQHF	TGTGCCAGCCTAGGGGGCTCGAGCAATCAGCCCCAGCATTTT	TRBV6-6	TRBJ1-5	many	14	TRBD1